This T cell receptor beta chain is drawn from a study of pediatric ulcerative colitis. Broader study findings: Some T cells in rectal biopsies may come from blood, especially with overt colitis.

Of note for this clone: Its antigen is unidentified.

Sequencing was performed with immunoSEQ multiplex PCR; in TCRdb, only in-frame clones are kept and a portion is missing. This sample yields around 10,000 clones, of which around 82% are seen a single time; about 4.3% belongs to the top ten. One to two pinch biopsies were taken from the rectum during colonoscopy. Controls had normal endoscopy and no IBD diagnosis within a year. Germline V gene sequence: CDR1 SGHDT, CDR2 YYEEEE. This CDR3 spans 15 amino acids. Losses at the gene ends were 3 bases for V and 4 bases for J; bases not matched to a gene: 8. This chain connects TRBV5-6 to TRBJ2-5, with 8 bases lining up with TRBD1. Sequenced sample: gut tissue. The TCR originated in a girl under 18 who was a control in a study of pediatric ulcerative colitis. CDR3 sequence (DNA): TGTGCCAGCAGCTCCACCCTTACAGGGGGAGAGACCCAGTACTTC. This encodes CASSSTLTGGETQYF.